The 30 T cell receptor beta chains below were found in one sample sequenced in a study of T-cell reconstitution after alpha-beta-depleted transplantation in children. Unique molecular identifiers were incorporated into the prepared TCRbeta library. TCRdb fed the PCR reads into MiXCR, producing one record per CDR3 protein. The table has 610,000 or so distinct CDR3 sequences, more than 20% seen once. The starting material was PBMCs, obtained before TCRalphabeta/CD19-depleted stem cell transplant. The receptors derive from a boy younger than two with Wiskott-Aldrich syndrome, due to receive a stem cell transplant.

The chain uses TRBV10-2 and TRBJ2-7; D tentatively fits TRBD1 or TRBD2 (5 bases each). Germline V gives CDR1 WSHSY, CDR2 SAAADI. The CDR3 runs to 14 residues. Trimming shortened V by 6 bases and J by 3 bases, and 15 bases separated the two germline ends. CDR3 loop: CASSGKGLGYEQYF. The CDR3 DNA is TGCGCCAGCAGCGGGAAGGGGCTGGGCTACGAGCAGTACTTC.

The chain couples TRBV14 to TRBJ2-1; 9 bases are shared with TRBD2. The CDR3 is 16 amino acids. Germline CDR1 and CDR2: SGHDN and FVKESK. After removal of 4 bases from V and 5 bases from J, the junction contained 9 bases not matched to a gene. The CDR3 reads CASSPLAGFAHNEQFF. CDR3 coding DNA: TGTGCCAGCAGCCCTCTAGCGGGATTCGCGCACAATGAGCAGTTCTTC.

This rearrangement joins TRBV5-1 to TRBJ2-7, with D unclear. The germline V gene has CDR1 SGHRS and CDR2 YFSETQ. The CDR3 has 15 residues. V was clipped by 0 bases and J by 3 bases, with 13 bases between them. This CDR3 reads CASSLGPAHVYEQYF. CDR3 coding DNA: TGCGCCAGCAGCTTGGGTCCCGCGCATGTCTACGAGCAGTACTTC.

This clonotype was seen only a few times. The V call is TRBV7-2, the J call TRBJ1-2; tentative D call: TRBD1 (5 bases). V lost 5 bases to trimming and J lost 4 bases, with 20 bases between them. Germline V gene data show CDR1 as SGHTA and CDR2 as FQGNSA. This CDR3 contains 16 residues. The CDR3 spells CASSRKVGAHPYGYTF. The CDR3 bases are TGTGCCAGCAGCAGAAAGGTTGGGGCCCACCCCTATGGCTACACCTTC.

Here the CDR3 DNA reads TGCAGTGCTAGAGGAGCGGGGAATGAGCAGTTCTTC. Its protein is CSARGAGNEQFF. The J gene is TRBJ2-1, the V gene TRBV20-1, with 7 bases matching TRBD2. V was pared by 1 base and J by 7 bases, with 1 base of the junction left unmatched. This CDR3 region has 12 residues. Looked up from germline, CDR1 is DFQATT and CDR2 is SNEGSKA (reference sequence).

The CDR3 coding sequence is TGTGCCAGTAGTACCCCACAGGGATACGAGCAGTACTTC. It translates to CASSTPQGYEQYF. The chain is built from TRBV19 and TRBJ2-7; a weak D match, TRBD1 (6 bases). Trimming took 4 bases from V and 4 from J, leaving 11 bases between them. This CDR3 contains 13 residues. Germline V CDR1 and CDR2: LNHDA, SQIVND (reference sequence).

The chain employs TRBV4-1 and TRBJ1-5; 9 positions match TRBD1. Germline CDR1 MGHRA, CDR2 YSYEKL. V gave up 0 bases and J gave up 6 bases; unmatched junction bases: 9. This CDR3 contains 17 residues. The CDR3 loop reads CASSQDTLDRGGQPQHF. The CDR3 DNA reads as TGCGCCAGCAGCCAAGACACTTTGGACAGGGGAGGTCAGCCCCAGCATTTT.

This clonotype was detected a few times. The J gene is TRBJ2-7, the V gene TRBV7-2; D is undetermined. The CDR3 has 13 residues. The germline gives CDR1 SGHTA, CDR2 FQGNSA. V was trimmed by 2 bases and J by 4 bases, leaving 9 bases between them. The CDR3 loop is CASSLRVVYEQYF. The CDR3 nucleotides read TGTGCCAGCAGCTTAAGAGTTGTGTACGAGCAGTACTTC.

This clonotype came up a few times. The J gene is TRBJ2-7, the V gene TRBV12-3 or TRBV12-4; no reliable D call. CDR3 length: 13 amino acids. V lost 3 bases and J 6 bases, leaving 12 bases between the germline ends. CDR3 protein: CASSFERSGEQYF. The CDR3 DNA sequence: TGTGCCAGCAGTTTCGAGCGTTCCGGCGAGCAGTACTTC.

The chain uses TRBV10-1 and TRBJ1-6; 7 bases fit TRBD1. Germline CDR1 WNHNN, CDR2 SYGVQD (reference sequence). V shed 5 bases and J 10 bases; nucleotides not matched to a gene: 11. The CDR3 covers 15 residues. The DNA of the CDR3 is TGCGCCAGCAGTCCCCGAAGGGGGCCAGGCTCACCCCTCCACTTT. Protein product: CASSPRRGPGSPLHF.

A few counts support this clonotype. V usage is TRBV2 and J usage is TRBJ2-5; a possible D gene is TRBD2 (5 bases). The germline gives CDR1 SNHLY, CDR2 FYNNEI. This CDR3 spans 14 amino acids. V lost 5 bases to trimming and J lost 5 bases, with 15 bases between them. CDR3 bases: TGTGCCAGCAGTCCGGGATCCTCACCGGAGACCCAGTACTTC. This gives the protein CASSPGSSPETQYF.

The CDR3 DNA sequence: TGTGCTAGTGGTTTGACTGGGACAGGGGCCTACAATGAGCAGTTCTTC. The encoded protein is CASGLTGTGAYNEQFF. V is TRBV12-5 and J is TRBJ2-1; 10 bases line up with TRBD1. Losses at the gene ends were 2 bases for V and 2 bases for J; bases not matched to a gene: 3. Per the germline V gene, CDR1 is LGHNT and CDR2 is FRNRAP. The length of the CDR3 is 16 residues.

The V gene is TRBV5-4, the J gene TRBJ2-7; possibly TRBD2 for D (6 bases). Trimming left V 4 bases short and J 3 bases short, with 14 bases between. The CDR3 contains 14 residues. CDR1 is SGHNT, CDR2 YYREEE, per germline (reference sequence). CDR3 amino acids: CASSARGLNYEQYF. In DNA, the CDR3 is TGTGCCAGCAGCGCAAGGGGACTTAACTACGAGCAGTACTTC. The entire variable domain, with the rest obtained from reference TRBV5-4 and TRBJ2-7, is as follows: ETGVTQSPTHLIKTRGQQVTLRCSSQSGHNTVSWYQQALGQGPQFIFQYYREEENGRGNFPPRFSGLQFPNYSSELNVNALELDDSALYLCASSARGLNYEQYFGPGTRLTVT.

The V gene is TRBV12-3 or TRBV12-4, the J gene TRBJ1-5; TRBD1 is a possible D gene (5 bases). V was shortened by 5 bases and J by 1 base, with 12 bases between the two germline ends. The CDR3 contains 15 residues. CDR3 protein: CASSRGDASNQPQHF. CDR3 bases: TGTGCCAGCAGTAGAGGGGACGCAAGCAATCAGCCCCAGCATTTT.

J is TRBJ2-3 and V is TRBV25-1; 7 nucleotides line up with TRBD1. Trimming took 6 bases from V and 5 from J; bases not matched to a gene: 11. Germline CDR1 MGHDK, CDR2 SYGVNS. The CDR3 length is 15 residues. The CDR3 bases are TGTGCCAGCAGCACCAAAATTCGGGACAGAGATACGCAGTATTTT. Translated: CASSTKIRDRDTQYF.

The J gene is TRBJ2-5, the V gene TRBV7-7; 16 bases match TRBD2. V trimming: 5 bases; J trimming: 5 bases; junction bases outside the gene matches: 8. Germline V gene sequence: CDR1 SSHAT, CDR2 FNYEAQ (reference sequence). CDR3 size: 17 residues. CDR3 nucleotides: TGTGCCAGCAGCCCTGGGACTAGCGGGAGGGCCTGGGAGACCCAGTACTTC. Protein product: CASSPGTSGRAWETQYF.

This clonotype came up a few times. The chain joins TRBV28 to TRBJ1-5, with D maybe TRBD1 (5 bases). This CDR3 has 17 amino acids. Germline V gives CDR1 MDHEN, CDR2 SYDVKM. V shed 6 bases and J shed 0 bases, with 18 bases lying between them. CDR3 in amino acids: CASSPEVGGPSNQPQHF. The CDR3 bases are TGTGCCAGCAGCCCCGAAGTGGGGGGACCTAGCAATCAGCCCCAGCATTTT.

V is TRBV20-1 and J is TRBJ1-5; TRBD1 is a possible D gene (6 bases). This CDR3 comprises 14 residues. The ends were cut back, 4 bases at V and 3 bases at J, with 13 bases in the middle. CDR1 and CDR2 (germline): DFQATT, SNEGSKA (reference sequence). The CDR3 bases are TGCAGTGCTACCTCCGGGACACTCAATCAGCCCCAGCATTTT. Protein: CSATSGTLNQPQHF.

This clonotype was observed a handful of times. The chain has TRBV5-1 and TRBJ2-5, with 7 bases matching TRBD1. The CDR3 extends over 14 amino acids. The germline V gene has CDR1 SGHRS and CDR2 YFSETQ. V dropped 3 bases and J dropped 3; count of bases not matched to a gene: 5. The CDR3 loop is CASSSTGSEETQYF. The CDR3 nucleotides read TGCGCCAGCAGCTCGACAGGGTCGGAAGAGACCCAGTACTTC.

This clonotype was detected a few times. J is TRBJ1-1 and V is TRBV20-1, with TRBD1 as a possible D gene (6 bases). The V gene's germline CDR1 is DFQATT and CDR2 SNEGSKA (reference sequence). The CDR3 extends over 20 amino acids. V gave up 2 bases and J gave up 1 base, with 29 bases separating them. CDR3 amino acids: CSARPPAQVGRRGANTEAFF. The CDR3, as DNA: TGCAGTGCTAGACCTCCTGCTCAGGTGGGACGTAGGGGGGCGAACACTGAAGCTTTCTTT.

V usage is TRBV7-6 and J usage is TRBJ2-3; TRBD2 matches at 12 bases. The CDR3 is 16 residues long. Germline V gene sequence: CDR1 SGHVS, CDR2 FNYEAQ. J was trimmed by 4 bases and V by 5 bases; bases with no gene match: 7. CDR3 amino acids: CASSVLAGGPSDTQYF. CDR3 DNA sequence: TGTGCCAGCAGCGTTCTAGCGGGAGGGCCATCAGATACGCAGTATTTT.

V and J are TRBV27 and TRBJ2-7; D is perhaps TRBD2 (6 bases). The CDR3 sequence is 16 residues long. Between the trimmed V and J ends, which lost 5 bases and 0 bases, there was a span of 17 bases. From germline, CDR1 is MNHEY and CDR2 SMNVEV (reference sequence). This CDR3 is CASSLRPRGTSYEQYF. The CDR3 bases are TGTGCCAGCAGTCTCCGGCCTCGGGGGACCTCCTACGAGCAGTACTTC.

This clonotype was observed a few times. The CDR3 DNA is TGCGCCAGCCAAAACATAGCGGGGCCTTACGAGCAGTACTTC. Translated: CASQNIAGPYEQYF. This rearrangement joins TRBV5-1 to TRBJ2-7; 8 bases map to TRBD2. Per the germline V gene, CDR1 is SGHRS and CDR2 is YFSETQ. The CDR3 totals 14 residues. V shed 7 bases and J 4 bases; nucleotides not matched to a gene: 10.

This clonotype was observed many times. The CDR3 here is CASSFRQDNEQFF. The CDR3 DNA reads TGCGCCAGCAGCTTCCGCCAGGATAATGAGCAGTTCTTC. The genes are TRBV5-1 and TRBJ2-1; D ambiguous. Looked up from germline, CDR1 is SGHRS and CDR2 is YFSETQ. The CDR3 totals 13 residues. Trimming shortened V by 2 bases and J by 7 bases, and 10 bases separated the two germline ends.

V usage is TRBV10-3 and J usage is TRBJ2-7, with D maybe TRBD1 (5 bases). The V and J ends lost 4 bases and 5 bases respectively, with 15 bases between them. Germline V gives CDR1 ENHRY, CDR2 SYGVKD. This CDR3 spans 14 amino acids. The CDR3 loop reads CAISGTLVIDEQYF. CDR3 DNA sequence: TGTGCCATCAGTGGGACATTAGTGATCGACGAGCAGTACTTC.

In this sample, this clonotype turned up a few times. CDR3 sequence (DNA): TGCGCCAGCAGCTTGGCCCTACCGAGCAATGAGCAGTTCTTC. Encoded protein: CASSLALPSNEQFF. This chain connects TRBV5-1 to TRBJ2-1; D gene uncertain. Germline V gene sequence: CDR1 SGHRS, CDR2 YFSETQ. The CDR3 is 14 residues long. V was shortened by 0 bases and J by 6 bases, with 10 bases between the two germline ends.

This clonotype appeared a few times. The V call is TRBV3-1, the J call TRBJ2-3, with D unclear. The CDR3 sequence is 14 residues long. V dropped 0 bases and J dropped 2 bases, with 6 bases sitting between them. Per germline, CDR1 LGHDT and CDR2 YNNKEL (reference sequence). DNA for the CDR3: TGTGCCAGCAGCCAAGACCCTAACACAGATACGCAGTATTTT. This gives the protein CASSQDPNTDTQYF.

The genes are TRBV7-9 and TRBJ2-2, with TRBD2 matching 13 bases. CDR3 length equals 16 residues. The trim removed 4 bases at V and 5 bases at J, leaving 4 bases unmatched. The germline V gene has CDR1 SEHNR and CDR2 FQNEAQ (reference sequence). The chain's CDR3 is CASSSPGLAGTGELFF. As DNA, the CDR3 is TGTGCCAGCAGCTCTCCGGGACTAGCGGGAACCGGGGAGCTGTTTTTT.

This clonotype was seen only a few times. At one boundary the junction diverges from the germline segment, which might be a read error. The chain couples TRBV7-2 to TRBJ2-1; unclear D gene. The V gene's germline CDR1 is SGHTA and CDR2 FQGNSA. The CDR3 extends over 8 amino acids. In DNA, the CDR3 is TGTGCCAGCAGCTTTTGGGACTTC. It yields the protein CASSFWDF.

V is TRBV2 and J is TRBJ2-7; TRBD2 aligns across 11 bases. V was clipped by 7 bases and J by 4 bases; unmatched bases: 9. Germline V gene data show CDR1 as SNHLY and CDR2 as FYNNEI. This CDR3 contains 15 residues. For the CDR3, the DNA is TGTGCCAGCACGCTCAACACTAGCGGGAGATACGAGCAGTACTTC. Its translation is CASTLNTSGRYEQYF.